This T cell receptor (beta chain) was obtained from a study of T cells in pancreatic ductal adenocarcinoma. Clones were read by immunoSEQ multiplex PCR, and TCRdb kept only the in-frame ones, dropping some. This table has approximately 9,000 clones, 85% to 90% appearing once. Study-wide findings and caveats: Compared with tumor, blood showed more total productive templates and 6.5 to 10-fold more clonotypes. Blood clonality (roughly 0.07) did not differ significantly from tumor (approximately 0.1). Results skew toward the minority of patients with early-stage disease.

Germline CDR1 and CDR2: SQVTM and ANQGSEA. CDR3 size: 14 residues. V lost 3 bases, J lost 0 bases, and 5 bases stayed unmatched. Selected pancreatic ductal adenocarcinoma patients had undergone surgery without neoadjuvant therapy. For this clone: As yet, its antigen is unknown.

The sequenced material came from PBMCs. The chain couples TRBV29-1 to TRBJ2-7; 7 positions match TRBD2. The TCR was taken from a human donor with pancreatic ductal adenocarcinoma. CDR3 amino acids: CSVEFGTNSYEQYF. The CDR3 DNA is TGCAGCGTTGAGTTCGGGACTAACTCCTACGAGCAGTACTTC.